Listed below are T cell receptor beta chains from one sample, sequenced in a study of early T cells in non-severe SARS-CoV-2 infection. MiXCR, run by TCRdb on the 5' RACE reads, gives a single entry per CDR3 protein. The data show 55,000 to 85,000 distinct CDR3 sequences, less than 15% seen once. Sequenced sample: whole blood. The receptors come from an adult who was a healthcare worker with PCR-confirmed SARS-CoV-2 infection or an uninfected control (not recorded which). The CDR3 runs from the conserved cysteine through the conserved F or W. A D gene is named only where the DNA matches it firmly. A clone size is listed for some rows: how often the clone was seen (once, few, many), or a class if it is expanded.

v_gene,j_gene,d_gene,abundance,CDR3nt,CDR3aa
TRBV27,TRBJ1-6,TRBD1,few,TGTGCCAGCAGTTTCGGGACAGGGCTAAATTCACCCCTCCACTTT,CASSFGTGLNSPLHF
TRBV29-1,TRBJ2-1,.,.,TGCAGCGTTGGCGGGCCCTACAATGAGCAGTTCTTC,CSVGGPYNEQFF
TRBV7-9,TRBJ1-2,.,many,TGTGCCAGCAGGGGAGTTGGGGGCGCGGCAAGAAGTAACTATGGCTACACCTTC,CASRGVGGAARSNYGYTF
TRBV7-2,TRBJ2-3,TRBD2,.,TGTGCCAGCAGCTTAATAATCTTAGCGGGAGTCACAGATACGCAGTATTTT,CASSLIILAGVTDTQYF
TRBV30,TRBJ2-4,.,few,TGTGCCTGGAGTAGCAGCGGGAACATTCAGTACTTC,CAWSSSGNIQYF
TRBV3-1,TRBJ2-7,TRBD2,few,TGTGCCTGCAGCCCGCAGGCTAGCGGAGCCTACGAGCAGTACTTC,CACSPQASGAYEQYF
TRBV6-6,TRBJ2-1,.,.,TGTGCCAGCTCGACGGTCGAGGGGGCCTACAATGAGCAGTTCTTC,CASSTVEGAYNEQFF
TRBV13,TRBJ2-5,.,few,TGTGCCAGCAGCTTAGGCCTGAGGCCAGAGACCCAGTACTTC,CASSLGLRPETQYF
TRBV7-8,TRBJ2-5,.,many,TGTGCCAGCAGCTTCCACGGGCCCTCAGGAGAGACCCAGTACTTC,CASSFHGPSGETQYF
TRBV12-2,TRBJ2-3,.,many,TGTGCAAGTCGCTTAGCGAGGGCCCCTTTGAGGATAGATACGCAGTATTTT,CASRLARAPLRIDTQYF
TRBV3-1,TRBJ2-2,.,.,TGTGCCAGCAGCCAAGATCGGGGGACCGGGAACACCGGGGAGCTGTTTTTT,CASSQDRGTGNTGELFF
TRBV25-1,TRBJ2-1,TRBD2,many,TGTGCCAGCAGCCCCTTCGGGGGGTGGGGGGAGAATGAGCAGTTCTTC,CASSPFGGWGENEQFF
TRBV19,TRBJ2-2,TRBD2,many,TGTGCCAGTAGTATCAGGGAGGGTGGGGAGCTGTTTTTT,CASSIREGGELFF
TRBV30,TRBJ1-5,.,.,TGTGCCTGGAGTGCAGGGGAGAATCAGCCCCAGCATTTT,CAWSAGENQPQHF
TRBV30,TRBJ1-4,.,many,TGTGCCTGGAGGTCCGGGAGCGGAGAAAAACTGTTTTTT,CAWRSGSGEKLFF
TRBV20-1,TRBJ2-1,TRBD2,many,TGCAGTGCTAGAGAAGGTTTTGGAAAGCGGGGGAATGAGCAGTTCTTC,CSAREGFGKRGNEQFF
TRBV29-1,TRBJ2-5,TRBD1,.,TGCAGCGTTGGACAGGGGGCCGAGACCCAGTACTTC,CSVGQGAETQYF
TRBV7-2,TRBJ2-7,TRBD2,.,TGTGCCAGCAGCCACACGACTAGCGAAGACTCCTACGAGCAGTACTTC,CASSHTTSEDSYEQYF
TRBV18,TRBJ1-5,TRBD1,many,TGTGCCAGCTCACTGGGACAGGGTGAACAGCCCCAGCATTTT,CASSLGQGEQPQHF
TRBV10-3,TRBJ2-1,TRBD1,few,TGTGCCATCAGGCAGGGGGCGGGCTACAATGAGCAGTTCTTC,CAIRQGAGYNEQFF
TRBV27,TRBJ2-1,.,.,TGTGCCAGCAGGCGTAGATCGGAGGCGTCTATGTATGAGCAGTTCTTC,CASRRRSEASMYEQFF
TRBV7-9,TRBJ2-7,.,.,TGTGCCAGCAGCCTAGGCCTGGGACGCGAGCAGTACTTC,CASSLGLGREQYF
TRBV7-9,TRBJ1-1,.,many,TGTGCCAGCGCAACCTTAATGAACACTGAAGCTTTCTTT,CASATLMNTEAFF
TRBV21-1,TRBJ1-1,.,.,TGTGCCAGCAGCCCCGGGGACAGAGAGAACACTGAAGCTTTCTTT,CASSPGDRENTEAFF
TRBV7-9,TRBJ2-1,.,few,TGTGCCAGCAGCTCCACTTCATGGACAGACAATGAGCAGTTCTTC,CASSSTSWTDNEQFF
TRBV5-1,TRBJ2-3,.,.,TGCGCCAGCCGACTGATGACTTCCACAGATACGCAGTATTTT,CASRLMTSTDTQYF
TRBV6-5,TRBJ1-4,.,.,TGTGCCAGCAGTTCGCGATCGGGGTCTCATGAAAAACTGTTTTTT,CASSSRSGSHEKLFF
TRBV29-1,TRBJ2-5,.,few,TGCAGCGTTGGTCGACAGTCCGTAGAGACCCAGTACTTC,CSVGRQSVETQYF
TRBV7-3,TRBJ1-1,.,.,TGTGCCAGCAGCCACGACAAGGGATCTGAAGCTTTCTTT,CASSHDKGSEAFF
TRBV6-1,TRBJ1-1,.,few,TGTGCCAGCAGTAGACCTTGGAACACTGAAGCTTTCTTT,CASSRPWNTEAFF
TRBV2,TRBJ1-4,TRBD1,few,TGTGCCAGCATTTCAACAGGGGGGGGAAAACTGTTTTTT,CASISTGGGKLFF
TRBV29-1,TRBJ2-2,.,.,TGCAGCGTTTGGACGAACATCGGGGAGCTGTTTTTT,CSVWTNIGELFF
TRBV12-3/TRBV12-4,TRBJ1-1,.,.,TGTGCCAGCAGTTTAGCGGAACCCCTGCGAGCTATGAACACTGAAGCTTTCTTT,CASSLAEPLRAMNTEAFF
TRBV6-1,TRBJ1-1,.,.,TGTGCCAGCACCCGATCAACACCGTCGAACACTGGAGCTTTCTTT,CASTRSTPSNTGAFF
TRBV30,TRBJ1-2,.,many,TGTGCCTGGAGTTTTGGCGGCCCCTATGGCTACACCTTC,CAWSFGGPYGYTF
TRBV7-2,TRBJ1-2,.,.,TGTGCCAGCAGCTTAGGGGGACGGCTTTTGGATGGCTACACCTTC,CASSLGGRLLDGYTF
TRBV14,TRBJ2-7,.,many,TGTGCCAGCAGCCCGGGACTGACCTCCTACGAGCAGTACTTC,CASSPGLTSYEQYF
TRBV5-6,TRBJ2-7,TRBD2,.,TGTGCCAGCAGCGCCGGACTAGCGGGAGCCTACGAGCAGTACTTC,CASSAGLAGAYEQYF
TRBV20-1,TRBJ2-7,TRBD2,few,TGCAGTGCCCCCCGGACTAGCGGTCTGCCCTACGAGCAGTACTTC,CSAPRTSGLPYEQYF
TRBV20-1,TRBJ2-7,TRBD2,many,TGCAGTGCTAGGGGAACTAGCGGGAGGGTCCTGTACTTC,CSARGTSGRVLYF
TRBV12-3/TRBV12-4,TRBJ1-3,.,.,TGTGCCAGCAGTTTCGGCGGAAACACCATATATTTT,CASSFGGNTIYF
TRBV4-1,TRBJ1-6,TRBD1,many,TGCGCCAGCAGCCCCAACGCCCAAGGGGGCTACTCACCCCTCCACTTT,CASSPNAQGGYSPLHF
TRBV10-3,TRBJ2-1,.,.,TGTGCCATCAGTAAGGACTCCAATGAGCAGTTCTTC,CAISKDSNEQFF
TRBV2,TRBJ2-3,.,.,TGTGCCAGCAGGCCGAACCCCACAGATACGCAGTATTTT,CASRPNPTDTQYF